These 2 T cell receptor beta chains were sequenced from one sample in a study of T cell responses to AZD1222 COVID-19 vaccine. Profiling relied on immunoSEQ multiplex PCR, and the TCRdb table lists in-frame clones only, not all of them. The sample lists about 150,000 clones; just under 95% were seen once. The sample consisted of peripheral blood, taken on day 0 of AZD1222 vaccination. The receptors originated from an adult in good health.

Of note for this clone: A junction boundary mismatches the germline segment, possibly from a read error. The chain joins TRBV7-7 to TRBJ2-5; 7 positions match TRBD1. The CDR3 contains 14 residues. Germline V gives CDR1 SSHAT, CDR2 FNYEAQ (reference sequence). Written as DNA, the CDR3 is TGTGCTAGCAGCCCGGGACAGAACCAAGAGACCCAGTACTTC. Amino acids: CASSPGQNQETQYF.

The CDR3 DNA sequence: TGCGCCAGCAGCTTGGGTGGGAGGTCCTACAATGAGCAGTTCTTC. This codes for CASSLGGRSYNEQFF. The chain has TRBV5-1 and TRBJ2-1; D perhaps matches TRBD2 (6 bases). The CDR3 is made up of 15 amino acids. In germline, CDR1 is SGHRS, CDR2 YFSETQ. Trimming left V 0 bases short and J 1 base short, with 8 bases between.